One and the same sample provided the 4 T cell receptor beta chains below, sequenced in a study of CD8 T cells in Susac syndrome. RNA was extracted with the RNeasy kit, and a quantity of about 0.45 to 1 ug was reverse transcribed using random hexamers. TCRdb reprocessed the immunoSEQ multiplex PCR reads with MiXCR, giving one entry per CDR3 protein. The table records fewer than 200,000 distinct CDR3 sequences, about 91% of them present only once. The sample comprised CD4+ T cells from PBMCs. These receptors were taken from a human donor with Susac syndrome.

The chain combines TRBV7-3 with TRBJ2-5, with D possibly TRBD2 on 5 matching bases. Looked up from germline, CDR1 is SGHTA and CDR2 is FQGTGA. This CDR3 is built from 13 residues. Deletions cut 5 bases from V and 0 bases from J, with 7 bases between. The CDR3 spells CASSRADQETQYF. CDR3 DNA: TGTGCCAGCAGCCGAGCGGACCAAGAGACCCAGTACTTC. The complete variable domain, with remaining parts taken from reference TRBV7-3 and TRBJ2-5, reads GAGVSQTPSNKVTEKGKYVELRCDPISGHTALYWYRQSLGQGPEFLIYFQGTGAADDSGLPNDRFFAVRPEGSVSTLKIQRTERGDSAVYLCASSRADQETQYFGPGTRLLVL.

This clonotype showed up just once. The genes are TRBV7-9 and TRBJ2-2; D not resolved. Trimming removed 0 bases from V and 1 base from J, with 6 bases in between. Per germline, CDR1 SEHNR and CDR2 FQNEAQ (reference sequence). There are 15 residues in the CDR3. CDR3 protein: CASSLAAVNTGELFF. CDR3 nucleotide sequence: TGTGCCAGCAGCTTAGCGGCCGTGAACACCGGGGAGCTGTTTTTT. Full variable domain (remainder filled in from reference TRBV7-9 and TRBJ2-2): DTGVSQNPRHKITKRGQNVTFRCDPISEHNRLYWYRQTLGQGPEFLTYFQNEAQLEKSRLLSDRFSAERPKGSFSTLEIQRTEQGDSAMYLCASSLAAVNTGELFFGEGSRLTVL.

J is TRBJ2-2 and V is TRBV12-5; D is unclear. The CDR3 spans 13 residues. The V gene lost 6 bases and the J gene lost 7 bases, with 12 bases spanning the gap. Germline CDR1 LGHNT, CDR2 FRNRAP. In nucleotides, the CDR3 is TGTGCTAGTGGCCCGGGCCTAAGCGGGGAGCTGTTTTTT. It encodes CASGPGLSGELFF.

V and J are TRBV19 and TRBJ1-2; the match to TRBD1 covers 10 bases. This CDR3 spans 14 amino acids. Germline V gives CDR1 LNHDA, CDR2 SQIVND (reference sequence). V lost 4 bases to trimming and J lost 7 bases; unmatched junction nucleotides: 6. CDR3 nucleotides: TGTGCCAGTAGTACGATGACAGGGGGCCCTGGCTACACCTTC. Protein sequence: CASSTMTGGPGYTF.